The 22 T cell receptor beta chains presented below share a single source sample, sequenced in a study of blood T cell repertoires in COVID-19. Clones were sequenced by immunoSEQ multiplex PCR, and TCRdb holds only the in-frame ones, with some missing. The sample records around 100,000 clones, about 88% being singletons. Specimen: peripheral blood. The source is a human donor in a cohort sampled during active COVID-19.

This chain joins TRBV19 and TRBJ1-1; 10 bases agree with TRBD1. This CDR3 is built from 16 residues. CDR1 and CDR2 from the germline V gene are LNHDA and SQIVND (reference sequence). The ends lost 6 bases at V and 0 bases at J; junction bases unmatched: 7. The CDR3 protein is CASRTGTGVMNTEAFF. The CDR3 coding sequence is TGTGCCAGTAGGACCGGGACAGGGGTCATGAACACTGAAGCTTTCTTT.

This clone was counted only a few times. The rearrangement uses TRBV7-8 and TRBJ2-7; 7 bases map to TRBD1. Germline CDR1 and CDR2: SGHVS and FQNEAQ. The J segment lost 3 bases and the V segment lost 5 bases, leaving 7 bases of the junction unmatched. The CDR3 covers 14 residues. DNA of the CDR3: TGTGCCAGCAGCACCCCGGGACAGAACTACGAGCAGTACTTC. Its translation is CASSTPGQNYEQYF.

The V gene is TRBV5-1, the J gene TRBJ2-2, with a tentative D call TRBD2 (6 bases). CDR3 size: 15 residues. V was trimmed by 5 bases and J by 2 bases, leaving 13 bases between them. Germline V gives CDR1 SGHRS, CDR2 YFSETQ. CDR3 sequence (DNA): TGCGCCAGCAGTGTTACCGCGGGAAACACCGGGGAGCTGTTTTTT. The encoded protein is CASSVTAGNTGELFF. Full variable domain (missing parts from reference TRBV5-1 and TRBJ2-2): KAGVTQTPRYLIKTRGQQVTLSCSPISGHRSVSWYQQTPGQGLQFLFEYFSETQRNKGNFPGRFSGRQFSNSRSEMNVSTLELGDSALYLCASSVTAGNTGELFFGEGSRLTVL.

The chain is built from TRBV4-3 and TRBJ2-1, with D maybe TRBD1 (6 bases). Looked up from germline, CDR1 is LGHNA and CDR2 is YSLEER. The CDR3 totals 13 residues. The germline V and J ends were trimmed by 4 bases and 8 bases, with 12 bases remaining between them. The CDR3 reads CASSRTAVHEQFF. Written as DNA, the CDR3 is TGCGCCAGCAGCCGGACAGCCGTCCATGAGCAGTTCTTC.

The rearrangement links TRBV6-6 to TRBJ2-1; 13 bases agree with TRBD2. CDR1 and CDR2 from the germline V gene are MNHNY and SVGAGI (reference sequence). This CDR3 spans 15 amino acids. J lost 9 bases, V lost 5 bases, and 7 bases had no gene match. The DNA of the CDR3 is TGTGCCAGCAGTATATCACTAGCGGGGGGGCTTGAGCAGTTCTTC. The encoded protein is CASSISLAGGLEQFF.

The V call is TRBV27, the J call TRBJ1-4; TRBD1 might be the D (6 bases). Germline CDR1 and CDR2: MNHEY and SMNVEV (reference sequence). V lost 0 bases to trimming and J lost 8 bases, with 10 bases between them. This CDR3 has 14 residues. CDR3 loop: CASSLSGAREKLFF. CDR3 nucleotide sequence: TGTGCCAGCAGTTTATCGGGGGCGCGGGAAAAACTGTTTTTT. The full variable domain, its missing parts supplied by reference TRBV27 and TRBJ1-4, is EAQVTQNPRYLITVTGKKLTVTCSQNMNHEYMSWYRQDPGLGLRQIYYSMNVEVTDKGDVPEGYKVSRKEKRNFPLILESPSPNQTSLYFCASSLSGAREKLFFGSGTQLSVL.

In this sample, this clone turned up once. The chain is built from TRBV28 and TRBJ1-2; tentative D call: TRBD1 (6 bases). V was pared by 3 bases and J by 8 bases, with 16 bases between. This CDR3 comprises 14 residues. Germline CDR1 reads MDHEN; CDR2 reads SYDVKM. This chain's CDR3 is CASSFRGSFGGYTF. The CDR3 nucleotides read TGTGCCAGCAGTTTTAGGGGGTCCTTCGGGGGCTACACCTTC.

The chain has TRBV9 and TRBJ2-1; a weak D match, TRBD2 (7 bases). Germline loops: CDR1 SGDLS, CDR2 YYNGEE. Trimming took off 2 bases at V and 8 bases at J, with 14 bases between the two ends. The CDR3 is made up of 14 amino acids. The CDR3 sequence: CASSVGGRSYEQFF. The CDR3 bases are TGTGCCAGCAGCGTCGGGGGGCGAAGCTATGAGCAGTTCTTC. The full variable domain, rest sourced from reference TRBV9 and TRBJ2-1, is DSGVTQTPKHLITATGQRVTLRCSPRSGDLSVYWYQQSLDQGLQFLIQYYNGEERAKGNILERFSAQQFPDLHSELNLSSLELGDSALYFCASSVGGRSYEQFFGPGTRLTVL.

The chain recombines TRBV11-3 with TRBJ2-7; 8 nucleotides line up with TRBD1. CDR1 and CDR2 from the germline V gene are SGHNT and YENEEA. The CDR3 is 20 residues long. The junction had 22 bases not matched to a gene; V was cut back by 0 bases and J by 6 bases. CDR3: CASSLDGFGVPGQVSFEQYF. For the CDR3, the DNA is TGTGCCAGCAGCTTAGACGGGTTTGGAGTACCGGGACAGGTCAGTTTCGAGCAGTACTTC.

The chain employs TRBV7-9 and TRBJ2-1; D is perhaps TRBD2 (7 bases). Germline CDR1 and CDR2: SEHNR and FQNEAQ (reference sequence). There are 16 residues in the CDR3. The V gene lost 3 bases and the J gene lost 7 bases, with 19 bases spanning the gap. The CDR3 region is CASSLDYRRGANEQFF. CDR3 DNA: TGTGCCAGCAGCTTGGACTATCGTCGGGGGGCTAATGAGCAGTTCTTC. The complete variable domain, with remaining parts taken from reference TRBV7-9 and TRBJ2-1, reads DTGVSQNPRHKITKRGQNVTFRCDPISEHNRLYWYRQTLGQGPEFLTYFQNEAQLEKSRLLSDRFSAERPKGSFSTLEIQRTEQGDSAMYLCASSLDYRRGANEQFFGPGTRLTVL.

The V call is TRBV4-1, the J call TRBJ1-1; D is unresolved. The germline CDR1 and CDR2 sequences are MGHRA and YSYEKL. The V and J ends lost 3 bases and 11 bases respectively, with 16 bases between them. This CDR3 has 13 residues. This CDR3 reads CASSQEPGESAFF. Written as DNA, the CDR3 is TGCGCCAGCAGCCAGGAGCCCGGGGAGTCGGCTTTCTTT.

The V gene is TRBV18, the J gene TRBJ2-6, with TRBD1 matching 7 bases. Germline trimming cut 4 bases from V and 0 bases from J; bases unmatched to any gene: 9. Germline V lookup: CDR1 KGHSH, CDR2 LQKENI. The CDR3 runs 18 residues. CDR3 sequence: CASSRIDRAHSGANVLTF. Here the CDR3 DNA reads TGTGCCAGCTCACGCATAGACAGGGCGCACTCTGGGGCCAACGTCCTGACTTTC.

The rearrangement joins TRBV24-1 to TRBJ1-4, with 12 positions matching TRBD1. The CDR3 has 18 residues. Losses at the gene ends were 8 bases for V and 3 bases for J; bases not matched to a gene: 12. CDR1 is KGHDR, CDR2 SFDVKD, per germline. The CDR3 loop is CATTLRDRGHVANEKLFF. The DNA of the CDR3 is TGTGCCACCACATTGAGGGACAGGGGGCACGTCGCTAATGAAAAACTGTTTTTT.

This clone came up a few times. This chain joins TRBV15 and TRBJ1-2; tentatively, D is TRBD1 (5 bases). CDR1 is LNHNV, CDR2 YYDKDF, per germline (reference sequence). The CDR3 totals 14 residues. Trimming shortened V by 5 bases and J by 4 bases, and 14 bases separated the two germline ends. As DNA, the CDR3 is TGTGCCACCAGCTGGGGGGGAGAGGGCTATGGCTACACCTTC. Translation gives CATSWGGEGYGYTF.

The rearrangement uses TRBV19 and TRBJ2-3, with 8 nucleotides matching TRBD1. This CDR3 comprises 14 residues. Germline CDR1 reads LNHDA; CDR2 reads SQIVND (reference sequence). J lost 2 bases, V lost 5 bases, and 3 bases had no gene match. The CDR3 loop reads CASSPGQATDTQYF. CDR3 nucleotides: TGTGCCAGTAGTCCGGGACAGGCCACAGATACGCAGTATTTT.

The V and J genes are TRBV5-1 and TRBJ2-7, with unresolved D. The CDR3 has 13 residues. Deletions cut 7 bases from V and 0 bases from J, with 11 bases between. Germline CDR1 reads SGHRS; CDR2 reads YFSETQ. The CDR3 nucleotides are TGCGCCAGCCGACCGACTGACTCCTACGAGCAGTACTTC. Its translation: CASRPTDSYEQYF. Supplemented by reference TRBV5-1 and TRBJ2-7, the full variable domain reads KAGVTQTPRYLIKTRGQQVTLSCSPISGHRSVSWYQQTPGQGLQFLFEYFSETQRNKGNFPGRFSGRQFSNSRSEMNVSTLELGDSALYLCASRPTDSYEQYFGPGTRLTVT.

The chain combines TRBV20-1 with TRBJ2-1; D is perhaps TRBD2 (5 bases). This CDR3 has 17 residues. Trimming removed 3 bases from V and 0 bases from J, with 18 bases in between. The V gene's germline CDR1 is DFQATT and CDR2 SNEGSKA (reference sequence). The CDR3 DNA reads TGCAGTGCTAGTGAGCTAGCTGTGATGAGCTCCTACAATGAGCAGTTCTTC. Protein product: CSASELAVMSSYNEQFF.

The CDR3 reads CASSGVGRGAFF. The CDR3 DNA reads TGTGCCAGCAGCGGCGTGGGCAGGGGGGCTTTCTTT. This chain uses TRBV5-4 with TRBJ1-1, with 7 bases identical to TRBD1. In germline, CDR1 is SGHNT, CDR2 YYREEE (reference sequence). With V trimmed by 4 bases and J by 11 bases, 8 bases remained unmatched. This CDR3 has 12 amino acids. Variable domain in full (rest from reference TRBV5-4 and TRBJ1-1): ETGVTQSPTHLIKTRGQQVTLRCSSQSGHNTVSWYQQALGQGPQFIFQYYREEENGRGNFPPRFSGLQFPNYSSELNVNALELDDSALYLCASSGVGRGAFFGQGTRLTVV.

V is TRBV15 and J is TRBJ2-1; 8 positions agree with TRBD1. The germline V gene has CDR1 LNHNV and CDR2 YYDKDF (reference sequence). The CDR3 totals 14 residues. The J segment lost 9 bases and the V segment lost 5 bases, leaving 9 bases of the junction unmatched. Here the CDR3 DNA reads TGTGCCACCAGCCCCGGGACAGGTTTCGTTGAGCAGTTCTTC. Protein sequence: CATSPGTGFVEQFF. The full variable domain, rest sourced from reference TRBV15 and TRBJ2-1, is DAMVIQNPRYQVTQFGKPVTLSCSQTLNHNVMYWYQQKSSQAPKLLFHYYDKDFNNEADTPDNFQSRRPNTSFCFLDIRSPGLGDTAMYLCATSPGTGFVEQFFGPGTRLTVL.

The chain is built from TRBV5-1 and TRBJ2-3; 7 nucleotides match TRBD1. CDR3 length: 16 residues. The ends lost 0 bases at V and 1 base at J; junction bases unmatched: 5. CDR1 is SGHRS and CDR2 is YFSETQ in the germline V gene. CDR3 in amino acids: CASSLGGTDRTDTQYF. Written as DNA, the CDR3 is TGCGCCAGCAGCTTGGGGGGGACAGATCGCACAGATACGCAGTATTTT.

V usage is TRBV10-1 and J usage is TRBJ1-1, with D possibly being TRBD1 (6 bases). This CDR3 has 14 amino acids. Looked up from germline, CDR1 is WNHNN and CDR2 is SYGVQD (reference sequence). Trimming left V 6 bases short and J 10 bases short, with 21 bases between. The CDR3 nucleotides read TGCGCCAGCAGCCGGGACATGGCCGGGCTTGGAGCTTTCTTT. Its protein is CASSRDMAGLGAFF.

The rearrangement links TRBV5-1 to TRBJ2-7; 7 bases align to TRBD1. The CDR3 extends over 13 amino acids. The trim removed 4 bases at V and 4 bases at J, leaving 5 bases unmatched. CDR1 and CDR2 (germline): SGHRS, YFSETQ. The CDR3, as DNA: TGCGCCAGCAGCAGGGCACAGGGGTACGAGCAGTACTTC. Translated: CASSRAQGYEQYF. The variable domain in full, completed from reference TRBV5-1 and TRBJ2-7, reads KAGVTQTPRYLIKTRGQQVTLSCSPISGHRSVSWYQQTPGQGLQFLFEYFSETQRNKGNFPGRFSGRQFSNSRSEMNVSTLELGDSALYLCASSRAQGYEQYFGPGTRLTVT.